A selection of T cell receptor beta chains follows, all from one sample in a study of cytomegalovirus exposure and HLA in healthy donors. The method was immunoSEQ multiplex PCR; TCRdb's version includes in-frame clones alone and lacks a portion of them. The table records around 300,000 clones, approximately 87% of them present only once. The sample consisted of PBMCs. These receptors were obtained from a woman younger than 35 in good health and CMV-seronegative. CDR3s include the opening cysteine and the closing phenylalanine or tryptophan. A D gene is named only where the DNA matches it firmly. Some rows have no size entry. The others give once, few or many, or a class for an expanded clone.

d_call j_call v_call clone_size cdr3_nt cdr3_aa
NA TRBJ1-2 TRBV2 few TGTGCCAGCAGTGAAGGACTCTATGGCTACACCTTC CASSEGLYGYTF
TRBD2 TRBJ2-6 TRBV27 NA TGTGCCAGCAGTCCGGGGGGGGTCGGTGGGGCCAACGTCCTGACTTTC CASSPGGVGGANVLTF
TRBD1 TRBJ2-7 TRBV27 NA TGTGCCAGCAGTTCAGACAGGGGTAGAGAGCAGTACTTC CASSSDRGREQYF
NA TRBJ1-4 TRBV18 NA TGTGCCAGCTCACCCGAGGTACGGCGAACTAATGAAAAACTGTTTTTT CASSPEVRRTNEKLFF
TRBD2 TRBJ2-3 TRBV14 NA TGTGCCAGCAGCCCGGGCGGGAGGGCCGGTGTAGATACGCAGTATTTT CASSPGGRAGVDTQYF
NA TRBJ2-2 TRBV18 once TGTGCCAGCTCACCAGAACAGGGAACGGAGGAGCTGTTTTTT CASSPEQGTEELFF
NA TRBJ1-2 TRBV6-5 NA TGTGCCAGCAGTTACTCGTCACAGGGTCCTAACGGCTACACCTTC CASSYSSQGPNGYTF
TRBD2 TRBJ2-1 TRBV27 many TGTGCCAGCATAAGGACTAGCGGGAGTTTCTACAATGAGCAGTTCTTC CASIRTSGSFYNEQFF
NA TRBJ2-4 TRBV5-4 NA TGTGCCAGCAGCTTAGGAGGCGGACTAGCCAAAAACATTCAGTACTTC CASSLGGGLAKNIQYF
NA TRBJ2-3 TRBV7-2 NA TGTGCCAGCAGCTTATCTGCGACAGATACGCAGTATTTT CASSLSATDTQYF
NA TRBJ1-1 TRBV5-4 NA TGTGCCAGCAGCTTGGGTGGGAGAGGGGGCACTGAAGCTTTCTTT CASSLGGRGGTEAFF
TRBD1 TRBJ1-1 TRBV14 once TGTGCCAGCAGCTACAGGGGCCCCATGGGGGACACTGAAGCTTTCTTT CASSYRGPMGDTEAFF
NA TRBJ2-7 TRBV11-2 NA TGTGCCAGCAGCTTAGGGCCCGGACAGAACTACGAGCAGTACTTC CASSLGPGQNYEQYF
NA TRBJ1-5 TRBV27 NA TGTGCCAGCAGGGGGGGAGTCCAAGGCAATCAGCCCCAGCATTTT CASRGGVQGNQPQHF
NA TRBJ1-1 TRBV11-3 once TGTGCCAGCAGCTTAGGGGAGGGAATGAACACTGAAGCTTTCTTT CASSLGEGMNTEAFF
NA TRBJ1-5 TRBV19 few TGTGCCAGTAGTTATCTATCCAGCAATCAGCCCCAGCATTTT CASSYLSSNQPQHF
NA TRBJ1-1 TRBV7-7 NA TGTGCTAGCAGCTTAAACCGGGGCACTGAAGCTTTCTTT CASSLNRGTEAFF
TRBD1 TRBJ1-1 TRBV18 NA TGTGCCAGCTCCCGGACAGGGGAGGAAGCTTTCTTT CASSRTGEEAFF
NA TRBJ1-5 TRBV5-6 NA TGTGCCAGCAGCTTCGGCAGGGGAAATCAGCCCCAGCATTTT CASSFGRGNQPQHF
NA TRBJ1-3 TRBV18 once TGTGCCAGCTCACGAGACCGGGCCATATATTTT CASSRDRAIYF
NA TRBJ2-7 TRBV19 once TGTGCCAGTAGGGAGGGACCGGGATCCTACGAGCAGTACTTC CASREGPGSYEQYF
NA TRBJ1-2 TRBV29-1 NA TGCAGCGCATGGATAGGGGTTGGCTACACCTTC CSAWIGVGYTF
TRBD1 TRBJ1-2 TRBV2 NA TGTGCCAGCAGGGCCCTCAGACAGGGGGCTAGAGGTGGCTACACCTTC CASRALRQGARGGYTF
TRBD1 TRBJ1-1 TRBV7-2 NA TGTGCCAGCAGCTTAGACAGGGGGACTGAAGCTTTCTTT CASSLDRGTEAFF
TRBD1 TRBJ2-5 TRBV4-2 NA TGTGCCAGCAGCCACCCGGGACAGCAAGAGACCCAGTACTTC CASSHPGQQETQYF
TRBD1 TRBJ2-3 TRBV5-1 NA TGCGCCAGCAGCTTGAGGAAACAGGGGAAGGATACGCAGTATTTT CASSLRKQGKDTQYF
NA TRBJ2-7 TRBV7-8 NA TGTGCCAGCAGCTACGACTTGGCCTACGAGCAGTACTTC CASSYDLAYEQYF
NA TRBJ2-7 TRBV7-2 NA TGTGCCAGCAGCTTACTACAGCGGCCCTCCTACGAGCAGTACTTC CASSLLQRPSYEQYF
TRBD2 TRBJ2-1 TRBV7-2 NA TGTGCCAGCAGCTTACAGACTAGCGTATACAATGAGCAGTTCTTC CASSLQTSVYNEQFF
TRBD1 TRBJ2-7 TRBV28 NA TGTGCCAGCAGCGTGGGACAGGGCCTATACGAGCAGTACTTC CASSVGQGLYEQYF
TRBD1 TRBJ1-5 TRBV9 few TGTGCCAGCAGCGTGGGACAGGTAGGACAGCCCCAGCATTTT CASSVGQVGQPQHF
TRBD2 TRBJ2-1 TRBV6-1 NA TGTGCCAGCAGCTTAGCGGGAGGAAACTACAATGAGCAGTTCTTC CASSLAGGNYNEQFF
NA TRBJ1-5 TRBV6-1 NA TGTGCCAGCAGTGAAAAGTCGGCAGGATATCAGCCCCAGCATTTT CASSEKSAGYQPQHF
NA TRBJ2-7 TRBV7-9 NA TGTGCCAGCAGCTTACTCCCAGCGGAATACGAGCAGTACTTC CASSLLPAEYEQYF
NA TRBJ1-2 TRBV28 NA TGTGCCAGCAGTTCACTCTCTAGCTATGGCTACACCTTC CASSSLSSYGYTF
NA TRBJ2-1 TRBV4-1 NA TGCGCCAGCAGCCATCCCTCGTCCGCGGGAACTTACAATGAGCAGTTCTTC CASSHPSSAGTYNEQFF
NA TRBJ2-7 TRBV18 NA TGTGCCAGCTCACCCATAGAACGCGGCGAGCAGTACTTC CASSPIERGEQYF
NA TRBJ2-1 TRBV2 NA TGTGCCAGCAGTGTGGAGTCCTACAATGAGCAGTTCTTC CASSVESYNEQFF
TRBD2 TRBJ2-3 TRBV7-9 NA TGTGCCAGCACCGTAGCGGGAGGGGACACAGATACGCAGTATTTT CASTVAGGDTDTQYF
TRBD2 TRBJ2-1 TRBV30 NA TGTGCCTGGAGTGTACACGGAGGGAGGGAGGTGTTCTTC CAWSVHGGREVFF